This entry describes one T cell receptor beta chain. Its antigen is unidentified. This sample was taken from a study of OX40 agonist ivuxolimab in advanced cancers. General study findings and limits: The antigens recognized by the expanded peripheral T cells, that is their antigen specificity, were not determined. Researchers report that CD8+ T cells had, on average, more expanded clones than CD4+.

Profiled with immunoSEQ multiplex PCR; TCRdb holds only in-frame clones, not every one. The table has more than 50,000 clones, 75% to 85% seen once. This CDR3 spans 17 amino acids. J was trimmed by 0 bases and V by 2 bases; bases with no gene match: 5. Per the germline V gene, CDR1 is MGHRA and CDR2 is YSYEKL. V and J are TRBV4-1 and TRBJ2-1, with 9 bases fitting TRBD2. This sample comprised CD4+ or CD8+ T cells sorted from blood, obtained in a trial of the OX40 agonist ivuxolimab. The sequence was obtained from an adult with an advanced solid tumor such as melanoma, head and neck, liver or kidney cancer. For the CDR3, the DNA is TGCGCCAGCAGCCAACGTAGCGGGAGAAGCTCCTACAATGAGCAGTTCTTC. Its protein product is CASSQRSGRSSYNEQFF.